The 17 T cell receptor beta chains given below trace back to one sample, sequenced in a study. TCRdb reanalysed the RT-PCR reads using MiXCR and keeps one entry per CDR3 protein. In the table there are about 680,000 distinct CDR3 sequences, more than 13% of which are singletons. The material sequenced was memory CD4+ T cells from blood. The receptors stem from a female donor in good health, serving as a healthy control.

The V call is TRBV7-6, the J call TRBJ2-2, with 7 nucleotides matching TRBD1. The V gene's germline CDR1 is SGHVS and CDR2 FNYEAQ. The CDR3 contains 14 residues. Trimming took 7 bases from V and 1 from J; bases not matched to a gene: 3. CDR3 residues: CASKGAMNTGELFF. The CDR3 nucleotides are TGTGCCAGCAAGGGGGCGATGAACACCGGGGAGCTGTTTTTT.

This clonotype was seen at least ten times. The chain uses TRBV6-5 and TRBJ1-2; TRBD1 matches at 7 bases. The V and J ends lost 2 bases and 6 bases, in that order; junction bases with no gene match: 9. The CDR3 consists of 15 residues. Germline CDR1 MNHEY, CDR2 SVGAGI. As DNA, the CDR3 is TGTGCCAGCAGTTACGTTGGACAGGCAAGCCATGGCTACACCTTC. This gives the protein CASSYVGQASHGYTF.

The CDR3 reads CASSWEGPDTQYF. The CDR3 region has the DNA TGTGCCAGCAGTTGGGAGGGCCCAGATACGCAGTATTTT. The rearrangement links TRBV6-1 to TRBJ2-3; 7 nucleotides agree with TRBD2. Germline assignment: CDR1 MNHNS and CDR2 SASEGT. Trimming removed 5 bases from V and 4 bases from J; junction bases left unmatched: 3. This CDR3 spans 13 amino acids.

This sequence joins TRBV5-1 and TRBJ2-5; 8 positions match TRBD1. The CDR3 sequence is 15 residues long. Germline V lookup: CDR1 SGHRS, CDR2 YFSETQ. V was pared by 4 bases and J by 0 bases, with 5 bases of the junction left unmatched. CDR3 sequence reads: CASSPTQGDQETQYF. In nucleotides, the CDR3 is TGCGCCAGCAGCCCGACACAGGGGGACCAAGAGACCCAGTACTTC.

This clonotype was recorded once. The V and J genes are TRBV6-2 or TRBV6-3 and TRBJ1-1, with no clear D. V was trimmed by 4 bases and J by 3 bases, leaving 24 bases between them. CDR1 is MNHEY, CDR2 SVGEGT, per germline. The CDR3 runs 18 residues. CDR3: CASSFSAGGVWEYTEAFF. CDR3 bases: TGTGCCAGCAGTTTTTCCGCCGGTGGGGTATGGGAGTACACTGAAGCTTTCTTT.

This clonotype has just a few counts. V usage is TRBV7-2 and J usage is TRBJ2-5, with D tentatively TRBD1 or TRBD2 (5 bases each). Germline V gene lookup returns CDR1 SGHTA and CDR2 FQGNSA. CDR3 size: 17 residues. The V end was cut by 5 bases, the J end by 0 bases, with 19 bases between. CDR3 DNA: TGTGCCAGCAGCCAATTTGGGGGATTTTCGAACCAAGAGACCCAGTACTTC. Translation: CASSQFGGFSNQETQYF.

This clonotype was counted many times. This chain uses TRBV30 with TRBJ1-1; 8 nucleotides align to TRBD1. CDR1 and CDR2 (germline): GTSNPN, SVGIG (reference sequence). The CDR3 contains 16 residues. With 1 base clipped from V and 0 bases from J, the junction kept 7 bases outside the gene matches. The CDR3 sequence is CAWSGGATGVNTEAFF. The DNA of the CDR3 is TGTGCCTGGAGTGGGGGGGCGACAGGGGTGAACACTGAAGCTTTCTTT.

This clonotype occurred a few times. The chain is built from TRBV20-1 and TRBJ1-2; no clear D. The CDR3 is 11 amino acids. Germline loops: CDR1 DFQATT, CDR2 SNEGSKA (reference sequence). Trimming left V 2 bases short and J 6 bases short, with 7 bases between. The CDR3 DNA follows: TGCAGTGCTAGATGGGGAGATGGCTACACCTTC. It translates to CSARWGDGYTF.

The chain uses TRBV5-1 and TRBJ2-2; D call uncertain. Germline CDR1 reads SGHRS; CDR2 reads YFSETQ. Between the trimmed V and J ends, which lost 1 base and 8 bases, there was a span of 15 bases. The CDR3 contains 15 residues. The CDR3 is CASSLSPESGGELFF. In DNA form, the CDR3 reads TGCGCCAGCAGCTTGAGTCCGGAGTCAGGTGGGGAGCTGTTTTTT.

As concerns this clonotype: Its ends do not fully match the called genes, so a read error is possible. The V call is TRBV19, the J call TRBJ2-3; D unresolved. CDR3 size: 12 residues. Germline values: CDR1 LNHDA, CDR2 SQIVND (reference sequence). The CDR3 loop is CAISKDGATQYF. The CDR3 DNA reads TGTGCCATTAGTAAGGACGGTGCTACGCAGTATTTT.

The genes are TRBV7-9 and TRBJ2-3; 14 nucleotides agree with TRBD2. The length of the CDR3 is 13 residues. Germline V gene lookup returns CDR1 SEHNR and CDR2 FQNEAQ (reference sequence). V shed 8 bases and J 5 bases; nucleotides not matched to a gene: 0. DNA for the CDR3: TGTGCCAGCGGGACTAGCGGGAGAGATACGCAGTATTTT. Amino acid sequence: CASGTSGRDTQYF. Using reference TRBV7-9 and TRBJ2-3 for the parts outside the CDR3, the full variable domain is DTGVSQNPRHKITKRGQNVTFRCDPISEHNRLYWYRQTLGQGPEFLTYFQNEAQLEKSRLLSDRFSAERPKGSFSTLEIQRTEQGDSAMYLCASGTSGRDTQYFGPGTRLTVL.

Points on this clonotype: This could be a read error, since a much larger clone is one nucleotide away. The CDR3 DNA sequence: TGCGCCAGCAGCTTGGTACTGGGGATGAGGGAGCAGTACTTC. Its protein is CASSLVLGMREQYF. The V call is TRBV5-1, the J call TRBJ2-7; no clear D gene. Trimming cost V 0 bases and J 7 bases, with 14 bases left between them. Per germline, CDR1 SGHRS and CDR2 YFSETQ. The CDR3 totals 14 residues.

The chain employs TRBV29-1 and TRBJ1-1, with TRBD1 identical over 7 bases. Germline-derived CDR1 and CDR2 are SQVTM and ANQGSEA. With V trimmed by 4 bases and J by 4 bases, 6 bases remained unmatched. The CDR3 runs to 13 residues. CDR3 nucleotide sequence: TGCAGCGTTGGGAAGGGGGCAAGCACTGAAGCTTTCTTT. Translating gives CSVGKGASTEAFF. Drawing the rest from reference TRBV29-1 and TRBJ1-1, the complete variable domain is SAVISQKPSRDICQRGTSLTIQCQVDSQVTMMFWYRQQPGQSLTLIATANQGSEATYESGFVIDKFPISRPNLTFSTLTVSNMSPEDSSIYLCSVGKGASTEAFFGQGTRLTVV.

This clonotype occurred a few times. This rearrangement joins TRBV4-2 to TRBJ2-7; a weak D match, TRBD1 (5 bases). Germline V gene lookup returns CDR1 LGHNA and CDR2 YNFKEQ. The CDR3 sequence is 18 residues long. Trimming left V 0 bases short and J 1 base short, with 19 bases between. The CDR3 sequence is CASSQELGGAGLSYEQYF. The CDR3 nucleotides are TGTGCCAGCAGCCAAGAGTTGGGTGGGGCCGGGCTTTCCTACGAGCAGTACTTC.

This clonotype was observed a few times. The chain carries TRBV20-1 and TRBJ2-1; 7 nucleotides match TRBD2. The CDR3 extends over 16 amino acids. Germline CDR1 and CDR2: DFQATT and SNEGSKA (reference sequence). The J segment lost 0 bases and the V segment lost 0 bases, leaving 5 bases of the junction unmatched. CDR3 amino acids: CSARDGGGSSYNEQFF. In nucleotides, the CDR3 is TGCAGTGCTAGAGATGGCGGCGGGAGCTCCTACAATGAGCAGTTCTTC.

In this sample, this clonotype turned up a few times. The chain combines TRBV7-8 with TRBJ1-2, with TRBD1 matching over 10 bases. Germline trimming cut 1 base from V and 4 bases from J; bases unmatched to any gene: 6. CDR1 and CDR2 (germline): SGHVS, FQNEAQ. The CDR3 consists of 16 residues. The CDR3 sequence is CASSLVGGQGSYGYTF. The CDR3 nucleotides read TGTGCCAGCAGCTTAGTGGGGGGACAGGGGAGCTATGGCTACACCTTC.

This clonotype was counted between two and nine times. CDR3 sequence: CSAPALAGGPDTQYF. CDR3 in DNA: TGCAGTGCTCCCGCCCTAGCGGGAGGGCCGGATACGCAGTATTTT. The V call is TRBV20-1, the J call TRBJ2-3; 12 nucleotides match TRBD2. J gave up 6 bases and V 5 bases, and 9 bases lay outside the gene matches. Germline CDR1 reads DFQATT; CDR2 reads SNEGSKA (reference sequence). The CDR3 is 15 residues long.